The 21 T cell receptor beta chains below all came from one sample that was sequenced in a study of blood T cells in healthy people across ages. A J-beta primer mix and a sample-barcoded 5' primer were used in a second PCR of about 6 to 12 cycles. TCRdb re-called the 5' RACE reads with MiXCR, one entry per CDR3 protein. The sample includes 550,000 to 800,000 distinct CDR3 sequences, over 20% of them seen just once. The sequencing input was blood. The receptors were sampled from a man aged 70-80 years in good health.

The gene calls are TRBV7-8 and TRBJ2-7, with D perhaps matching TRBD2 (7 bases). Germline CDR1 is SGHVS and CDR2 is FQNEAQ. V lost 5 bases, J lost 3 bases, and 23 bases lay in between. The CDR3 is made up of 17 amino acids. The CDR3 DNA reads TGTGCCAGCAGCGCCCAGCCGGGGGGCCATTCTTTCTACGAGCAGTACTTC. Translation: CASSAQPGGHSFYEQYF.

Only a few counts were recorded for this clonotype. This chain joins TRBV20-1 and TRBJ2-5; tentative D call: TRBD2 (6 bases). Germline lookup yields CDR1 DFQATT and CDR2 SNEGSKA (reference sequence). This CDR3 has 13 amino acids. The germline V and J ends were trimmed by 5 bases and 4 bases, with 14 bases remaining between them. Written as DNA, the CDR3 is TGCAGTGCTCTCCTCGGGGGAGTAGAGACCCAGTACTTC. Translation gives CSALLGGVETQYF.

This clonotype has at least ten counts. This chain joins TRBV11-2 and TRBJ2-4; no definite D call. Trimming pared 4 bases from V and 0 bases from J, leaving 10 bases between. The CDR3 is made up of 15 amino acids. From germline, CDR1 is SGHAT and CDR2 FQNNGV. CDR3 protein: CASSSPRLAKNIQYF. The CDR3 DNA reads as TGTGCCAGCAGCTCCCCCAGATTAGCCAAAAACATTCAGTACTTC.

This chain uses TRBV6-5 with TRBJ2-2, with D tentatively TRBD2 (6 bases). Between the trimmed V and J ends, which lost 6 bases and 4 bases, there was a span of 12 bases. This CDR3 spans 14 amino acids. Germline lookup yields CDR1 MNHEY and CDR2 SVGAGI. CDR3 residues: CASSTGGSTGELFF. The CDR3 DNA sequence: TGTGCCAGCAGCACCGGGGGATCCACCGGGGAGCTGTTTTTT.

The chain combines TRBV2 with TRBJ2-2, with 12 bases that match TRBD2. V was clipped by 6 bases and J by 4 bases; unmatched bases: 6. The V gene's germline CDR1 is SNHLY and CDR2 FYNNEI. The length of the CDR3 is 16 residues. DNA for the CDR3: TGTGCCAGCAGCGAGAGACTAGCGGGAGCCACCGGGGAGCTGTTTTTT. It yields the protein CASSERLAGATGELFF.

The rearrangement joins TRBV20-1 to TRBJ2-3; possibly TRBD1 for D (6 bases). The germline V gene encodes CDR1 DFQATT and CDR2 SNEGSKA (reference sequence). The V and J ends lost 7 bases and 4 bases respectively, with 12 bases between them. There are 12 residues in the CDR3. The CDR3 DNA reads as TGCAGTGTCGCCAGGGGTGCAGATACGCAGTATTTT. Amino acid sequence: CSVARGADTQYF.

This clonotype has at least ten counts. The genes are TRBV7-2 and TRBJ2-5; D unclear. The J call may be wrong; the DNA end is better matched by TRBJ2-7. This CDR3 comprises 14 residues. Germline values: CDR1 SGHTA, CDR2 FQGNSA. The DNA of the CDR3 is TGTGCCAGCAGTCTCTACTTGGCCAGCTACGAGCAGTACTTC. Its protein is CASSLYLASYEQYF.

This clonotype was counted only a few times. The junction does not match germline at one end; this may be a read error. This chain connects TRBV12-3 or TRBV12-4 to TRBJ2-1, with D possibly matching TRBD1 (6 bases). This CDR3 contains 17 residues. CDR3 amino acids: CASSPDRKSAMYNGQFF. The CDR3 DNA sequence: TGTGCCAGCAGTCCGGACAGAAAGTCAGCTATGTACAATGGGCAGTTCTTC.

CDR3 nucleotide sequence: TGTGCCAGCTCACCCCTCGCGTTGGTCTCAGATACGCAGTATTTT. It translates to CASSPLALVSDTQYF. J is TRBJ2-3 and V is TRBV18, with D unresolved. Germline V gene lookup returns CDR1 KGHSH and CDR2 LQKENI. V was cut by 3 bases and J by 4 bases, with 14 bases left in between. The CDR3 totals 15 residues.

The chain combines TRBV10-3 with TRBJ2-3, with 10 bases aligning to TRBD2. CDR3 length equals 17 residues. V shed 3 bases, J shed 6 bases, and the junction held 12 bases outside the gene matches. Germline-derived CDR1 and CDR2 are ENHRY and SYGVKD. The CDR3, as DNA: TGTGCCATCAGTGATACTGCGGCTAGCGGGAGCAGGGATACGCAGTATTTT. This gives the protein CAISDTAASGSRDTQYF.

This clonotype was recorded a few times. The CDR3 bases are TGCAGCGTTGAGGGACACCTGAACACTGAAGCTTTCTTT. It translates to CSVEGHLNTEAFF. The chain is built from TRBV29-1 and TRBJ1-1; D possibly corresponds to TRBD1 (6 bases). This CDR3 has 13 amino acids. Germline CDR1 is SQVTM and CDR2 is ANQGSEA. V was clipped by 3 bases and J by 0 bases, with 8 bases between them.

This clonotype was counted between two and nine times. V is TRBV29-1 and J is TRBJ2-7; D gene uncertain. The CDR3 spans 13 residues. The germline V gene encodes CDR1 SQVTM and CDR2 ANQGSEA. Trimming shortened V by 4 bases and J by 4 bases, and 14 bases separated the two germline ends. CDR3 in amino acids: CSVGGHAIYEQYF. Here the CDR3 DNA reads TGCAGCGTTGGTGGGCATGCGATATACGAGCAGTACTTC.

A few counts support this clonotype. This chain uses TRBV9 with TRBJ2-1; D call uncertain. The CDR3 sequence is 15 residues long. Germline CDR1 and CDR2: SGDLS and YYNGEE. V was clipped by 2 bases and J by 2 bases, with 11 bases between them. As DNA, the CDR3 is TGTGCCAGCAGCGTGGATTTGCTTACCTACAATGAGCAGTTCTTC. This codes for CASSVDLLTYNEQFF.

This clonotype showed up just a few times. The chain has TRBV6-2 or TRBV6-3 and TRBJ2-5; no firm D call. CDR1 is MNHEY, CDR2 SVGEGT, per germline. Deletions cut 5 bases from V and 5 bases from J, with 9 bases between. The CDR3 is made up of 12 amino acids. CDR3 protein: CASSRLLETQYF. In nucleotides, the CDR3 is TGTGCCAGCAGTAGACTGTTGGAGACCCAGTACTTC.

This clonotype turned up a few times. The CDR3 DNA is TGCAGTGCGAGACTAGCGGGAGCCTACGAGCAGTACTTC. Protein product: CSARLAGAYEQYF. J is TRBJ2-1 and V is TRBV20-1; 12 bases line up with TRBD2. The J call is doubtful: the DNA matches TRBJ2-7 better. CDR1 and CDR2 from the germline V gene are DFQATT and SNEGSKA (reference sequence). This CDR3 spans 13 amino acids.

The J gene is TRBJ1-5, the V gene TRBV12-3 or TRBV12-4, with D possibly matching TRBD1 (5 bases). Between the trimmed V and J ends, which lost 4 bases and 4 bases, there was a span of 5 bases. CDR3 length: 12 residues. CDR3 sequence (DNA): TGTGCCAGCAGTTACAGGAATCAGCCCCAGCATTTT. Protein product: CASSYRNQPQHF.

The CDR3 is CASSPTGYSSYEQYF. The CDR3 DNA reads as TGTGCCAGCAGCCCGACAGGGTACAGCTCCTACGAGCAGTACTTC. The rearrangement joins TRBV9 to TRBJ2-7, with 7 bases aligning to TRBD1. V lost 4 bases and J lost 0; bases outside the gene matches: 7. The CDR3 runs to 15 residues. Germline CDR1 and CDR2: SGDLS and YYNGEE.

Ten or more counts support this clonotype. V usage is TRBV6-2 or TRBV6-3 and J usage is TRBJ2-1; possible D gene TRBD1, 6 bases. The CDR3 has 14 residues. CDR1 and CDR2 from the germline V gene are MNHEY and SVGEGT. Trimming took off 4 bases at V and 6 bases at J, with 13 bases between the two ends. The CDR3 DNA sequence: TGTGCCAGCAGTTCCTACGGACAGCTCAATGAGCAGTTCTTC. The encoded protein is CASSSYGQLNEQFF.

Turning to this clonotype: The germline gene is not matched at one end of the junction; a read error may be the cause. V usage is TRBV7-3 and J usage is TRBJ2-5; 7 bases are shared with TRBD1. Per the germline V gene, CDR1 is SGHTA and CDR2 is FQGTGA. The CDR3 loop spans 14 amino acids. This CDR3 is CASSLTTGKETQYF. In DNA form, the CDR3 reads TGTGCCAGCAGCCTAACGACAGGGAAAGAGACCCAGTACTTC.

This clonotype occurred a few times. The chain couples TRBV6-2 or TRBV6-3 to TRBJ2-1; TRBD2 is a possible D gene (6 bases). The CDR3 covers 16 residues. In germline, CDR1 is MNHEY, CDR2 SVGEGT. V lost 6 bases, J lost 5 bases, and 20 bases lay in between. The CDR3 sequence: CASSSATGVRNNEQFF. CDR3 sequence (DNA): TGTGCCAGCAGCTCCGCGACGGGAGTTCGGAACAATGAGCAGTTCTTC.

This clonotype has only a few counts. The V gene is TRBV5-1, the J gene TRBJ2-6; TRBD1 matches at 8 bases. Germline values: CDR1 SGHRS, CDR2 YFSETQ. Germline trimming cut 2 bases from V and 0 bases from J; bases unmatched to any gene: 7. The CDR3 sequence is 18 residues long. CDR3 DNA: TGCGCCAGCAGCTTATCGGGACAGGACAGCTCTGGGGCCAACGTCCTGACTTTC. Protein sequence: CASSLSGQDSSGANVLTF. The complete variable domain, with remaining parts taken from reference TRBV5-1 and TRBJ2-6, reads KAGVTQTPRYLIKTRGQQVTLSCSPISGHRSVSWYQQTPGQGLQFLFEYFSETQRNKGNFPGRFSGRQFSNSRSEMNVSTLELGDSALYLCASSLSGQDSSGANVLTFGAGSRLTVL.